This is a list of T cell receptor beta chains from one sample in a study of identical twins' blood T cells. TCRdb reprocessed the 5' RACE reads with MiXCR, giving one entry per CDR3 protein. The data hold around 380,000 distinct CDR3 sequences, with roughly 31% observed a single time. Sequenced: PBMCs. These receptor sequences come from a woman aged 18 to 49 in good health. CDR3s include the opening cysteine and the closing phenylalanine or tryptophan. D genes are given only for firm matches. Clone size is stated in some rows and not others, as once, few, many or a class when expanded.

J gene: TRBJ2-7; D gene: -; V gene: TRBV29-1; clone size: -; CDR3 length: 12; CDR3 protein: CSVVYTGGDQYF; CDR3 DNA: TGCAGCGTTGTATATACAGGAGGTGATCAGTACTTC
J gene: TRBJ1-5; D gene: -; V gene: TRBV6-2/TRBV6-3; clone size: few; CDR3 length: 13; CDR3 protein: CASSYSRDQPQHF; CDR3 DNA: TGTGCCAGCAGTTACTCCAGGGATCAGCCCCAGCATTTT
J gene: TRBJ2-7; D gene: TRBD2; V gene: TRBV3-1; clone size: -; CDR3 length: 17; CDR3 protein: CASSQDSGGGVTYEQYF; CDR3 DNA: TGTGCCAGCAGCCAAGATTCTGGCGGGGGGGTCACCTACGAGCAGTACTTC
J gene: TRBJ1-1; D gene: -; V gene: TRBV27; clone size: -; CDR3 length: 14; CDR3 protein: CASSLFKGNTEAFF; CDR3 DNA: TGTGCCAGCAGTTTATTCAAGGGTAACACTGAAGCTTTCTTT
J gene: TRBJ1-1; D gene: -; V gene: TRBV29-1; clone size: few; CDR3 length: 13; CDR3 protein: CSAVRRRDTEAFF; CDR3 DNA: TGCAGCGCTGTACGGCGGCGAGACACTGAAGCTTTCTTT
J gene: TRBJ1-1; D gene: -; V gene: TRBV20-1; clone size: -; CDR3 length: 15; CDR3 protein: CSVVDSGVLNTEAFF; CDR3 DNA: TGCAGTGTCGTCGACAGCGGTGTTTTGAACACTGAAGCTTTCTTT
J gene: TRBJ1-2; D gene: -; V gene: TRBV6-5; clone size: few; CDR3 length: 15; CDR3 protein: CASSYSNRLTAGYTF; CDR3 DNA: TGTGCCAGCAGTTACTCGAACCGCCTTACAGCAGGCTACACCTTC
J gene: TRBJ2-7; D gene: TRBD2; V gene: TRBV2; clone size: -; CDR3 length: 13; CDR3 protein: CASRRLAVYEQYF; CDR3 DNA: TGTGCCAGCAGGAGACTAGCGGTCTACGAGCAGTACTTC
J gene: TRBJ2-1; D gene: -; V gene: TRBV19; clone size: -; CDR3 length: 12; CDR3 protein: CASSIDRTSQFF; CDR3 DNA: TGTGCCAGTAGTATAGATCGAACCTCGCAGTTCTTC
J gene: TRBJ1-3; D gene: -; V gene: TRBV7-2; clone size: -; CDR3 length: 15; CDR3 protein: CASRRGGLSGNTIYF; CDR3 DNA: TGTGCCAGCCGCCGGGGCGGTCTCTCTGGAAACACCATATATTTT
J gene: TRBJ1-2; D gene: TRBD1; V gene: TRBV20-1; clone size: -; CDR3 length: 12; CDR3 protein: CSAATGGTGYTF; CDR3 DNA: TGCAGTGCTGCGACAGGGGGGACTGGCTACACCTTC
J gene: TRBJ2-3; D gene: -; V gene: TRBV5-1; clone size: -; CDR3 length: 15; CDR3 protein: CASSLVSGWTGTQYF; CDR3 DNA: TGCGCCAGCAGCCTGGTGAGCGGGTGGACGGGTACGCAGTATTTT
J gene: TRBJ1-1; D gene: -; V gene: TRBV20-1; clone size: -; CDR3 length: 13; CDR3 protein: CSASRTGRAEAFF; CDR3 DNA: TGCAGTGCTTCCCGGACGGGGAGGGCTGAAGCTTTCTTT
J gene: TRBJ2-2; D gene: -; V gene: TRBV11-2; clone size: few; CDR3 length: 13; CDR3 protein: CASSLFGPGELFF; CDR3 DNA: TGTGCCAGCAGCCTATTCGGCCCCGGGGAGCTGTTTTTT
J gene: TRBJ1-5; D gene: -; V gene: TRBV5-1; clone size: few; CDR3 length: 14; CDR3 protein: CASSLGGTQGPQHF; CDR3 DNA: TGCGCCAGCAGCTTGGGGGGGACTCAAGGGCCCCAGCATTTT
J gene: TRBJ1-5; D gene: -; V gene: TRBV12-3/TRBV12-4; clone size: -; CDR3 length: 12; CDR3 protein: CASSLPPRPQHF; CDR3 DNA: TGTGCCAGCAGTTTACCACCCCGACCCCAGCATTTT
J gene: TRBJ2-1; D gene: -; V gene: TRBV5-6; clone size: few; CDR3 length: 15; CDR3 protein: CASSLDSSLNNEQFF; CDR3 DNA: TGTGCCAGCAGCTTGGACAGCTCTCTAAACAATGAGCAGTTCTTC
J gene: TRBJ2-6; D gene: -; V gene: TRBV18; clone size: -; CDR3 length: 15; CDR3 protein: CASSPQYSGANVLTF; CDR3 DNA: TGTGCCAGCTCACCACAGTACTCTGGGGCCAACGTCCTGACTTTC
J gene: TRBJ1-1; D gene: -; V gene: TRBV12-3/TRBV12-4; clone size: -; CDR3 length: 12; CDR3 protein: CASSHGPTEAFF; CDR3 DNA: TGTGCCAGCAGTCACGGGCCCACTGAAGCTTTCTTT
J gene: TRBJ2-1; D gene: -; V gene: TRBV6-1; clone size: few; CDR3 length: 14; CDR3 protein: CASRSGTLVYEQFF; CDR3 DNA: TGTGCCAGCAGATCCGGGACCCTAGTGTACGAGCAGTTCTTC
J gene: TRBJ2-1; D gene: TRBD2; V gene: TRBV20-1; clone size: few; CDR3 length: 15; CDR3 protein: CSARDPVGGSNEQFF; CDR3 DNA: TGCAGTGCTAGAGATCCGGTGGGAGGGTCGAATGAGCAGTTCTTC
J gene: TRBJ2-3; D gene: TRBD2; V gene: TRBV7-2; clone size: -; CDR3 length: 14; CDR3 protein: CASSLIAGADTQYF; CDR3 DNA: TGTGCCAGCAGCTTAATAGCGGGAGCAGATACGCAGTATTTT
J gene: TRBJ1-2; D gene: -; V gene: TRBV11-2; clone size: -; CDR3 length: 13; CDR3 protein: CASSVRTDYGYTF; CDR3 DNA: TGTGCCAGCAGCGTCCGGACAGACTATGGCTACACCTTC
J gene: TRBJ2-3; D gene: TRBD2; V gene: TRBV12-3/TRBV12-4; clone size: few; CDR3 length: 13; CDR3 protein: CASAGGSTDTQYF; CDR3 DNA: TGTGCCAGCGCGGGGGGGTCCACAGATACGCAGTATTTT
J gene: TRBJ2-7; D gene: -; V gene: TRBV5-1; clone size: -; CDR3 length: 13; CDR3 protein: CASIGESSYEQYF; CDR3 DNA: TGCGCCAGCATTGGGGAGAGCTCCTACGAGCAGTACTTC
J gene: TRBJ1-3; D gene: TRBD1; V gene: TRBV5-1; clone size: -; CDR3 length: 15; CDR3 protein: CASRRDRVLGNTIYF; CDR3 DNA: TGCGCCAGCAGACGGGACAGGGTGCTCGGAAACACCATATATTTT
J gene: TRBJ2-1; D gene: -; V gene: TRBV19; clone size: few; CDR3 length: 14; CDR3 protein: CASSIRDYQYEQFF; CDR3 DNA: TGTGCCAGTAGTATTCGCGACTATCAGTATGAGCAGTTCTTC
J gene: TRBJ2-3; D gene: -; V gene: TRBV2; clone size: few; CDR3 length: 14; CDR3 protein: CASSRDTHTDTQYF; CDR3 DNA: TGTGCCAGCAGTAGGGACACCCACACAGATACGCAGTATTTT
J gene: TRBJ2-7; D gene: -; V gene: TRBV6-2/TRBV6-3; clone size: -; CDR3 length: 15; CDR3 protein: CASSYVEVGPYEQYF; CDR3 DNA: TGTGCCAGCTCTTATGTCGAGGTGGGGCCCTACGAGCAGTACTTC
J gene: TRBJ1-6; D gene: TRBD1; V gene: TRBV5-1; clone size: -; CDR3 length: 15; CDR3 protein: CASSLMGQGSSPLHF; CDR3 DNA: TGCGCCAGCAGCTTGATGGGACAGGGCAGCTCACCCCTCCACTTT
J gene: TRBJ1-2; D gene: -; V gene: TRBV20-1; clone size: -; CDR3 length: 13; CDR3 protein: CSAGSGTVYGYTF; CDR3 DNA: TGCAGTGCTGGTTCCGGGACGGTCTATGGCTACACCTTC
J gene: TRBJ1-2; D gene: TRBD1; V gene: TRBV29-1; clone size: few; CDR3 length: 14; CDR3 protein: CSVEEDRASAGYTF; CDR3 DNA: TGCAGCGTTGAGGAAGACAGGGCATCGGCTGGCTACACCTTC
J gene: TRBJ1-1; D gene: -; V gene: TRBV2; clone size: few; CDR3 length: 13; CDR3 protein: CASKPDRNTEAFF; CDR3 DNA: TGTGCCAGCAAACCTGACCGAAACACTGAAGCTTTCTTT